This record covers a single T cell receptor beta chain. This record comes from a study of shared clonotypes between healthy human individuals. CD45RO-negative, CCR7-positively selected cells formed the naive CD8 fraction, excluding terminally differentiated effector memory CD45RA+ cells. Assay used: immunoSEQ multiplex PCR; TCRdb lists only in-frame clones, some missing. The table includes around 600,000 clones, 95% detected once. Germline CDR1 MDHEN, CDR2 SYDVKM. The CDR3 has 14 residues. Trimming took off 1 base at V and 3 bases at J, with 6 bases between the two ends. This clonotype originated in a woman between 25 and 40 years old in good health. Sequencing was carried out using naive CD8+ T cells sorted from blood. The V call is TRBV28, the J call TRBJ2-2; D is tentatively TRBD1 or TRBD2 (5 bases each). CDR3 protein: CASSLLGHTGELFF. The CDR3 DNA is TGTGCCAGCAGTTTATTGGGACACACCGGGGAGCTGTTTTTT.